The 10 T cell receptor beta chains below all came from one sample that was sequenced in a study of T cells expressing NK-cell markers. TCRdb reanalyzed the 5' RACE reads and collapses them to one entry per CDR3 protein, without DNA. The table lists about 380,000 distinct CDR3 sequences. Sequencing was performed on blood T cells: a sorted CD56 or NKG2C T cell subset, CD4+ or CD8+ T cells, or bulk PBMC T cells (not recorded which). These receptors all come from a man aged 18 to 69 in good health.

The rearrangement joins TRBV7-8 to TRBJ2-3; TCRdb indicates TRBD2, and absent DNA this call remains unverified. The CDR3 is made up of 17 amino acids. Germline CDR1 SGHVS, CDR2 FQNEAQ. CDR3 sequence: CASSLVGGGGATDTQYF. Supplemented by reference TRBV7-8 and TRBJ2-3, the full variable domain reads GAGVSQSPRYKVAKRGQDVALRCDPISGHVSLFWYQQALGQGPEFLTYFQNEAQLDKSGLPSDRFFAERPEGSVSTLKIQRTQQEDSAVYLCASSLVGGGGATDTQYFGPGTRLTVL.

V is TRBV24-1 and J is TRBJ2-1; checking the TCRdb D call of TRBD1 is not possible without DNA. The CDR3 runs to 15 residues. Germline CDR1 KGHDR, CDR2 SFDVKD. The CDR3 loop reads CATSEGGQHDNEQFF.

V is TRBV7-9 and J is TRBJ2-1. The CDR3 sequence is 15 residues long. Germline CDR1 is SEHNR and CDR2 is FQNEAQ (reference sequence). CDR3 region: CASSKNLGSHNEQFF. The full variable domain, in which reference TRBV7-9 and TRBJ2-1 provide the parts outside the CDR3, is DTGVSQNPRHKITKRGQNVTFRCDPISEHNRLYWYRQTLGQGPEFLTYFQNEAQLEKSRLLSDRFSAERPKGSFSTLEIQRTEQGDSAMYLCASSKNLGSHNEQFFGPGTRLTVL.

The CDR3: CSAGGRSNEQFF. V and J are TRBV29-1 and TRBJ2-1; lacking DNA, the TRBD1 call made by TCRdb goes unchecked. This CDR3 region has 12 residues. Germline lookup yields CDR1 SQVTM and CDR2 ANQGSEA.

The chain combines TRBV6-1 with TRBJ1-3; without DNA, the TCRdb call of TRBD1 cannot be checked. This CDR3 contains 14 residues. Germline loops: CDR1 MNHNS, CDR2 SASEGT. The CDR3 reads CASSGGGRGNTIYF.

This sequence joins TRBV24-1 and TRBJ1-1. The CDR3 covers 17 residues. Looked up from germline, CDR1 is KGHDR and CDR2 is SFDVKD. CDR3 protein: CATSSGAPALLNTEAFF.

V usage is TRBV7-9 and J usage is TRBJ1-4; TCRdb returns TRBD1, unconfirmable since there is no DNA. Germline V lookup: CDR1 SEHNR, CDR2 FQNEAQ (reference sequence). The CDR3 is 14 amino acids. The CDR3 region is CASSRDVLQEKLFF.

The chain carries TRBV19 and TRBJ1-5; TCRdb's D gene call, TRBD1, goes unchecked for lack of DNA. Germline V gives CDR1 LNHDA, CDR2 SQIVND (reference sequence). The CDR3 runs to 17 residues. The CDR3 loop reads CASSIKGTGVSNQPQHF.

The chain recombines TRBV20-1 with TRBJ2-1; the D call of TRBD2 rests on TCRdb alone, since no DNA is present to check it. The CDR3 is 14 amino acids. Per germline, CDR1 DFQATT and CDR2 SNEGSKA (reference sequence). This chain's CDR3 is CSAIQTSGYNEQFF.

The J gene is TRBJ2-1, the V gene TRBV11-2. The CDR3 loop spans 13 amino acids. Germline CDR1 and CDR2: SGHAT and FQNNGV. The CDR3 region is CASSLDQGNEQFF.